This T cell receptor (beta chain) is drawn from a study of blood T cell repertoires in COVID-19. Germline assignment: CDR1 LGHNA and CDR2 YSLEER. The CDR3 consists of 15 residues. The V segment lost 3 bases and the J segment 4 bases; nucleotides outside the gene matches: 6. Method: immunoSEQ multiplex PCR; TCRdb's copy keeps in-frame clones and lacks some. The data hold approximately 65,000 clones, with roughly 80% observed a single time. The receptor was isolated from a man aged 55 to 70 with acute or convalescent COVID-19. This chain links TRBV4-3 with TRBJ1-1, with 9 bases identical to TRBD1. Sequencing used peripheral blood. The CDR3 region is CASSQGGTGLTEAFF. The CDR3, as DNA: TGCGCCAGCAGCCAGGGGGGGACAGGGCTCACTGAAGCTTTCTTT.